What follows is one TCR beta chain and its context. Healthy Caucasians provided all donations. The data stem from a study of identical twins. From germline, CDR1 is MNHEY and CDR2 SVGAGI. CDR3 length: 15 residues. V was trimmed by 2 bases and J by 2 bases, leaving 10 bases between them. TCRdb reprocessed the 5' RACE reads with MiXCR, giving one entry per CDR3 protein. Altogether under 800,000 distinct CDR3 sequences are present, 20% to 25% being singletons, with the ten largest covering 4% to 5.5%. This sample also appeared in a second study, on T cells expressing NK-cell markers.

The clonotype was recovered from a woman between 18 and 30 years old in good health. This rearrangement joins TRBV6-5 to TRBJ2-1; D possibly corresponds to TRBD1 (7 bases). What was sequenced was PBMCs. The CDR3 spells CASSYAGTAYNEQFF. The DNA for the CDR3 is TGTGCCAGCAGTTACGCGGGGACAGCCTACAATGAGCAGTTCTTC.